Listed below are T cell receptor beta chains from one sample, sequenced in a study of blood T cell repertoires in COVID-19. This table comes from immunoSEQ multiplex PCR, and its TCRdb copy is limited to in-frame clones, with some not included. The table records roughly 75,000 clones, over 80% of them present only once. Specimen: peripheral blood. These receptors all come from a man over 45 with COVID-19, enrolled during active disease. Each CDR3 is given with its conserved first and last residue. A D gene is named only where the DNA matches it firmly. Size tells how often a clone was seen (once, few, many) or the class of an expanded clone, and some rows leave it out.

CDR3: CASSTGTGGIYEQYF
DNA: TGTGCCAGCAGCACAGGGACAGGGGGCATCTACGAGCAGTACTTC
D: TRBD1
J: TRBJ2-7
size: NA
V: TRBV6-5

CDR3: CASSLAGYGSPLHF
DNA: TGCGCCAGCAGCTTGGCCGGGTATGGTTCACCCCTCCACTTT
D: NA
J: TRBJ1-6
size: NA
V: TRBV5-1

CDR3: CASGNRRWDGYTF
DNA: TGTGCCAGCGGCAACCGGAGATGGGATGGCTACACCTTC
D: NA
J: TRBJ1-2
size: once
V: TRBV27

CDR3: CASSGERTGFGYGYTF
DNA: TGTGCCAGCAGTGGGGAACGGACAGGGTTTGGCTATGGCTACACCTTC
D: TRBD1
J: TRBJ1-2
size: few
V: TRBV6-1

CDR3: CATSGPGVRGYTF
DNA: TGTGCCACCAGTGGTCCAGGGGTTCGCGGCTACACCTTC
D: NA
J: TRBJ1-2
size: many
V: TRBV24-1

CDR3: CASSGTGTVLNTEAFF
DNA: TGTGCCAGCAGCGGGACAGGGACGGTGTTGAACACTGAAGCTTTCTTT
D: TRBD1
J: TRBJ1-1
size: once
V: TRBV3-1/TRBV3-2

CDR3: CASSLRGLEQYF
DNA: TGTGCCAGTAGTTTACGAGGTCTCGAGCAGTACTTC
D: NA
J: TRBJ2-7
size: NA
V: TRBV28

CDR3: CASSLDSGGNQPQHF
DNA: TGTGCCAGCAGCTTGGACAGTGGGGGCAATCAGCCCCAGCATTTT
D: NA
J: TRBJ1-5
size: NA
V: TRBV7-2

CDR3: CASSQDTGLAGTGELFF
DNA: TGTGCCAGCAGCCAAGATACCGGACTAGCGGGGACCGGGGAGCTGTTTTTT
D: TRBD2
J: TRBJ2-2
size: NA
V: TRBV3-1/TRBV3-2

CDR3: CAISEQGARDTGELFF
DNA: TGTGCCATCAGTGAACAGGGGGCGCGGGACACCGGGGAGCTGTTTTTT
D: TRBD1
J: TRBJ2-2
size: once
V: TRBV10-3

CDR3: CAWEQGARETQYF
DNA: TGTGCCTGGGAACAGGGGGCCCGTGAGACCCAGTACTTC
D: TRBD1
J: TRBJ2-5
size: NA
V: TRBV30

CDR3: CASSLARQYEQYF
DNA: TGTGCCAGCAGCTTAGCCAGACAGTACGAGCAGTACTTC
D: NA
J: TRBJ2-7
size: NA
V: TRBV7-2

CDR3: CSAQRGQGLDTQYF
DNA: TGCAGCGCCCAAAGAGGACAGGGTCTAGATACGCAGTATTTT
D: TRBD1
J: TRBJ2-3
size: NA
V: TRBV29-1

CDR3: CAIQGGGIYEQYF
DNA: TGTGCCATCCAAGGCGGAGGGATCTACGAGCAGTACTTC
D: NA
J: TRBJ2-7
size: NA
V: TRBV10-3

CDR3: CASSEAPGQGRYGYTF
DNA: TGTGCCAGCAGTGAAGCGCCGGGACAGGGGCGCTATGGCTACACCTTC
D: TRBD1
J: TRBJ1-2
size: NA
V: TRBV6-1

CDR3: CATSDSQGGSAKNIQYF
DNA: TGTGCCACCAGTGATTCACAGGGAGGGAGTGCCAAAAACATTCAGTACTTC
D: NA
J: TRBJ2-4
size: NA
V: TRBV24-1

CDR3: CASSPSHNTEAFF
DNA: TGTGCCAGCTCACCATCCCATAACACTGAAGCTTTCTTT
D: NA
J: TRBJ1-1
size: NA
V: TRBV18

CDR3: CASSFLQGETEAFF
DNA: TGTGCCAGCAGTTTCCTACAGGGGGAGACTGAAGCTTTCTTT
D: TRBD1
J: TRBJ1-1
size: NA
V: TRBV28

CDR3: CASSLMGLPRETQYF
DNA: TGTGCCAGCAGTCTCATGGGACTGCCGCGAGAGACCCAGTACTTC
D: NA
J: TRBJ2-5
size: NA
V: TRBV3-1/TRBV3-2

CDR3: CASGILGTDTQYF
DNA: TGTGCCAGCGGCATTCTTGGCACAGATACGCAGTATTTT
D: NA
J: TRBJ2-3
size: NA
V: TRBV7-2

CDR3: CASSATGYEQYF
DNA: TGTGCCAGCAGCGCCACGGGGTACGAGCAGTACTTC
D: NA
J: TRBJ2-7
size: NA
V: TRBV5-6

CDR3: CASSPPPDRTVYNEQFF
DNA: TGCGCCAGCAGCCCTCCCCCGGACAGGACCGTCTACAATGAGCAGTTCTTC
D: TRBD1
J: TRBJ2-1
size: NA
V: TRBV4-1

CDR3: CASSQGDRRGNLSNQPQHF
DNA: TGCGCCAGCAGTCAAGGTGATCGCAGGGGGAACCTTAGCAATCAGCCCCAGCATTTT
D: TRBD1
J: TRBJ1-5
size: NA
V: TRBV23-1

CDR3: CASSEAGQANSPLHF
DNA: TGTGCCAGCAGTGAAGCTGGGCAGGCTAATTCACCCCTCCACTTT
D: NA
J: TRBJ1-6
size: NA
V: TRBV2

CDR3: CASSAGVSSKETQYF
DNA: TGTGCCAGCAGCGCGGGGGTCTCTAGTAAAGAGACCCAGTACTTC
D: TRBD2
J: TRBJ2-5
size: NA
V: TRBV5-5

CDR3: CASSRLAGNNEQFF
DNA: TGTGCCAGCAGTAGACTAGCGGGAAACAATGAGCAGTTCTTC
D: TRBD2
J: TRBJ2-1
size: once
V: TRBV6-6

CDR3: CAWSRGQGAYGYTF
DNA: TGTGCCTGGAGTCGGGGACAGGGGGCCTATGGCTACACCTTC
D: TRBD1
J: TRBJ1-2
size: NA
V: TRBV30

CDR3: CASRTTGHEQYF
DNA: TGTGCCAGCAGAACGACAGGGCACGAGCAGTACTTC
D: TRBD1
J: TRBJ2-7
size: NA
V: TRBV6-5

CDR3: CASSPGTTRGETQYF
DNA: TGTGCCAGCAGTCCCGGGACTACGAGGGGAGAGACCCAGTACTTC
D: TRBD2
J: TRBJ2-5
size: medium-sized
V: TRBV6-5

CDR3: CASSPRQGRIEKLFF
DNA: TGTGCCAGCAGTCCGAGACAGGGGCGAATTGAAAAACTGTTTTTT
D: TRBD1
J: TRBJ1-4
size: once
V: TRBV28

CDR3: CASSDGAVSSYEQYF
DNA: TGTGCCAGCAGTGATGGGGCAGTCAGCTCCTACGAGCAGTACTTC
D: NA
J: TRBJ2-7
size: NA
V: TRBV6-1

CDR3: CSASHRTTNTGELFF
DNA: TGCAGTGCTAGTCACAGGACAACGAACACCGGGGAGCTGTTTTTT
D: NA
J: TRBJ2-2
size: NA
V: TRBV20-1

CDR3: CASSPTIGQPQAFF
DNA: TGTGCCAGCTCACCTACTATAGGACAGCCTCAAGCTTTCTTT
D: NA
J: TRBJ1-1
size: NA
V: TRBV18

CDR3: CASSARLAASSYNEQFF
DNA: TGTGCCAGCAGCGCCCGACTAGCGGCTAGCTCCTACAATGAGCAGTTCTTC
D: TRBD2
J: TRBJ2-1
size: NA
V: TRBV5-4

CDR3: CASSFTEGQPQHF
DNA: TGCGCCAGCAGCTTTACAGAAGGCCAGCCCCAGCATTTT
D: NA
J: TRBJ1-5
size: NA
V: TRBV5-1

CDR3: CASRSLSGVHGEQYF
DNA: TGTGCCAGCAGATCGTTGTCTGGAGTTCATGGTGAGCAGTACTTC
D: NA
J: TRBJ2-7
size: NA
V: TRBV27

CDR3: CASSQSRGSMNTEAFF
DNA: TGCGCCAGCAGCCAATCCAGGGGCAGTATGAACACTGAAGCTTTCTTT
D: NA
J: TRBJ1-1
size: NA
V: TRBV4-1

CDR3: CATSDPNPGTSGSTDTQYF
DNA: TGTGCCACCAGTGACCCTAACCCTGGGACTAGCGGGAGCACAGATACGCAGTATTTT
D: TRBD2
J: TRBJ2-3
size: NA
V: TRBV24-1

CDR3: CASGGQGIGTDTQYF
DNA: TGTGCCAGTGGGGGACAGGGGATCGGCACAGATACGCAGTATTTT
D: TRBD1
J: TRBJ2-3
size: once
V: TRBV19

CDR3: CASSLGQGMGTEAFF
DNA: TGTGCCAGCAGCTTAGGACAGGGGATGGGAACTGAAGCTTTCTTT
D: TRBD1
J: TRBJ1-1
size: NA
V: TRBV7-9

CDR3: CASSEAGGTDTQYF
DNA: TGTGCCAGCAGTGAGGCGGGAGGCACAGATACGCAGTATTTT
D: TRBD2
J: TRBJ2-3
size: NA
V: TRBV25-1

CDR3: CSASRQAPSGANVLTF
DNA: TGCAGTGCTAGTAGACAGGCCCCCTCTGGGGCCAACGTCCTGACTTTC
D: NA
J: TRBJ2-6
size: NA
V: TRBV20-1

CDR3: CASSRQATNYGYTF
DNA: TGTGCCAGTAGTCGACAGGCTACTAACTATGGCTACACCTTC
D: NA
J: TRBJ1-2
size: NA
V: TRBV19

CDR3: CASSPGTATSYGYTF
DNA: TGTGCCAGCAGTCCCGGGACAGCAACCAGCTATGGCTACACCTTC
D: TRBD1
J: TRBJ1-2
size: NA
V: TRBV28

CDR3: CASSFLAGPQLGDTQYF
DNA: TGCGCCAGCAGCTTCCTAGCGGGGCCCCAGTTGGGAGATACGCAGTATTTT
D: TRBD2
J: TRBJ2-3
size: NA
V: TRBV5-1

CDR3: CAWSTGVGNQPQHF
DNA: TGTGCCTGGAGCACGGGAGTCGGCAATCAGCCCCAGCATTTT
D: NA
J: TRBJ1-5
size: many
V: TRBV30

CDR3: CASGIAGEGAGELFF
DNA: TGTGCCAGCGGGATAGCGGGAGAGGGCGCCGGGGAGCTGTTTTTT
D: TRBD2
J: TRBJ2-2
size: NA
V: TRBV4-2

CDR3: CASSGGLAGGRETQYF
DNA: TGTGCCAGCAGCGGAGGACTAGCGGGAGGGAGAGAGACCCAGTACTTC
D: TRBD2
J: TRBJ2-5
size: NA
V: TRBV9

CDR3: CASARVSVGSGNTIYF
DNA: TGTGCCAGCGCGAGGGTTTCGGTAGGCTCTGGAAACACCATATATTTT
D: NA
J: TRBJ1-3
size: few
V: TRBV27

CDR3: CAWSVSTLGAYNSPLHF
DNA: TGTGCCTGGAGTGTAAGCACCCTCGGAGCCTATAATTCACCCCTCCACTTT
D: NA
J: TRBJ1-6
size: few
V: TRBV30

CDR3: CAISEVVITGELFF
DNA: TGTGCCATCAGTGAGGTAGTCATCACCGGGGAGCTGTTTTTT
D: NA
J: TRBJ2-2
size: NA
V: TRBV10-3

CDR3: CASSTDRGWEQYF
DNA: TGTGCCAGCAGTACGGACAGGGGTTGGGAGCAGTACTTC
D: TRBD1
J: TRBJ2-7
size: NA
V: TRBV28

CDR3: CASSPPTGEGNQPQHF
DNA: TGTGCCAGCAGTCCACCCACAGGTGAGGGCAATCAGCCCCAGCATTTT
D: NA
J: TRBJ1-5
size: NA
V: TRBV28